The present TCR beta chain was sequenced within a study of PD-L1 blockade in urothelial cancer. The overall study: Investigators checked blood 3 weeks (second dose) and 6 weeks after treatment start. Researchers found blood samples held a median of about 130,000 T cells. Points from the study as a whole: Larger 3-week expansion of tumor-associated blood clones was seen in durable-benefit patients.

The templates were synthetic TCR analogs, and they were spiked into each PCR. Here immunoSEQ multiplex PCR was the method, and the copy in TCRdb shows in-frame clones only, minus some. There are 20,000 to 30,000 clones in the sample; around 88% occur only once, and 25% to 40% lies in the top ten. A word on this clone: Its target is not known.

Trimming at V came to 5 bases and at J to 6 bases, leaving 13 bases not matched to a gene. Per germline, CDR1 MGHRA and CDR2 YSYEKL. The CDR3 loop spans 17 amino acids. The TCR sequence derives from a man aged 55 to 70 with urothelial cancer. Sequencing used PBMCs, obtained around atezolizumab (anti-PD-L1) treatment. This chain links TRBV4-1 with TRBJ1-1; TRBD1 agrees at 12 bases. The CDR3 spells CASSSPPGTGGFAEAFF. Written as DNA, the CDR3 is TGCGCCAGCAGCTCTCCGCCCGGGACAGGGGGCTTCGCTGAAGCTTTCTTT.